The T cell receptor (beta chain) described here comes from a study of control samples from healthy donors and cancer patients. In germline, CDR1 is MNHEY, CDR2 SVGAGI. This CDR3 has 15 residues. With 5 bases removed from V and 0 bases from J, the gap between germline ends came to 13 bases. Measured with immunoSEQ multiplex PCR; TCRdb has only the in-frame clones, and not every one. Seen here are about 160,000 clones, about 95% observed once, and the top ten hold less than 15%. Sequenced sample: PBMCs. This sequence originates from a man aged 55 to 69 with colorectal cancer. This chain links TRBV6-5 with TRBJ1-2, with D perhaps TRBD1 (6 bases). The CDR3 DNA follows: TGTGCCAGCAGTCAGGACAGTCACTCTAACTATGGCTACACCTTC. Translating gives CASSQDSHSNYGYTF.